A few counts support the clone carrying this T cell receptor (beta chain). Its antigen is unknown. The data stem from a study of T cells after yellow fever vaccination. Study summary: SMART-Seq v4 Ultra Low Input handled preparation of low-cell-number fractions.

Regarding the study as a whole: The study re-detected most primary-vaccination clones after the booster (roughly 96% CD4, roughly 85% CD8). The presence of abundant clonotypes contaminating from the bulk population was possible in FACS-sorted repertoires.

The CDR3 covers 11 residues. Per the germline V gene, CDR1 is DFQATT and CDR2 is SNEGSKA (reference sequence). The V segment lost 3 bases and the J segment 8 bases; nucleotides outside the gene matches: 1. Synthesis of TCR cDNA relied on 5'RACE template switching, which attached a universal primer site and UMIs. TCRdb re-analysed the 5' RACE reads in MiXCR, keeping a single row per CDR3 protein. The data contain some 110,000 distinct CDR3 sequences, 7% to 8.5% of them seen just once; the ten biggest clones take up about 25%. The chain employs TRBV20-1 and TRBJ2-1; 7 nucleotides agree with TRBD1. The sequence derives from a man younger than 40 who received the YFV17D yellow fever vaccine. Sequenced here: CD8+ T cells sorted from PBMCs, sampled 45 days after the yellow fever booster vaccination. This CDR3 is CSARTGYEQFF. The CDR3 DNA follows: TGCAGTGCTAGGACAGGGTATGAGCAGTTCTTC.